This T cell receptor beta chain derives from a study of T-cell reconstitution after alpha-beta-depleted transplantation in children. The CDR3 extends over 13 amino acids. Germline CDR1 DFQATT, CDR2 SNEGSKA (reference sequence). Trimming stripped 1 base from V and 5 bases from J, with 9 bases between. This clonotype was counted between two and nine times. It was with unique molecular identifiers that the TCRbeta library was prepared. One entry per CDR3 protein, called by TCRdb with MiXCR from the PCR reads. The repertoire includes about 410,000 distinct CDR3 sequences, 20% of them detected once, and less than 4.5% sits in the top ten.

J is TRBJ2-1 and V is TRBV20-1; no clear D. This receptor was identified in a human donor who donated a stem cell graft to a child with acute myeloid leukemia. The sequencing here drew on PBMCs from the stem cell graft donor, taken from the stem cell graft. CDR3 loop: CSARVWAHNEQFF. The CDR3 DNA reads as TGCAGTGCTAGAGTGTGGGCCCACAATGAGCAGTTCTTC.